Listed here are 14 T cell receptor beta chains from one sample, sequenced in a study of T cells in Graves' hyperthyroidism and ophthalmopathy. TCR beta CDR3 region amplification was performed from RNA transcripts. TCR CDR3 regions were first amplified by RT-PCR with HTBI primers. TCRdb independently ran MiXCR on the multiplex PCR reads; one entry per CDR3 protein. The sample has about 98,000 distinct CDR3 sequences; roughly 37% are singletons. The sample consisted of peripheral blood or thyroid tissue (not recorded which). These receptors originate from a woman aged 30 to 39 with Graves' hyperthyroidism.

The table lists this clonotype with many counts. V and J are TRBV2 and TRBJ2-7, with TRBD1 as a possible D gene (6 bases). V lost 5 bases, J lost 0 bases, and 11 bases lay in between. The CDR3 covers 14 residues. Germline V gene lookup returns CDR1 SNHLY and CDR2 FYNNEI. Written as DNA, the CDR3 is TGTGCCAGCAGTTACAGGGAGTCCTCCTACGAGCAGTACTTC. Its translation: CASSYRESSYEQYF.

Concerning this clonotype: The DNA is omitted, as the CDR3 cannot be located on it reliably, and the CDR3 follows TCRdb's listing. The chain links TRBV10-3 to TRBJ2-5. The CDR3 is 14 amino acids in total, end residues counted. Per germline, CDR1 ENHRY and CDR2 SYGVKD. This CDR3 is CAICSANFAETQYF.

The J gene is TRBJ1-6, the V gene TRBV2; the match to TRBD1 covers 7 bases. The CDR3 contains 16 residues. Germline V gene sequence: CDR1 SNHLY, CDR2 FYNNEI. V shed 6 bases, J shed 14 bases, and the junction held 19 bases outside the gene matches. In nucleotides, the CDR3 is TGTGCCAGCAGCTACCGGGACCGAGGGGGCGGCTGGACCCTCCACTTT. Protein sequence: CASSYRDRGGGWTLHF.

This clonotype has a count of ten or more. At one boundary the junction diverges from the germline segment, which might be a read error. CDR3 coding DNA: TGCGCCAGCAGCCCATGGGGACAGATAGCCTACGTGCAGTACTTC. Protein product: CASSPWGQIAYVQYF. The gene calls are TRBV4-1 and TRBJ2-7, with TRBD1 matching 7 bases. This CDR3 has 15 amino acids. Germline loops: CDR1 MGHRA, CDR2 YSYEKL.

As regards this clonotype: The CDR3 end shows no conserved phenylalanine or tryptophan, and so a read error is likely. The DNA is omitted, as the CDR3 cannot be located on it reliably, and the CDR3 follows TCRdb's listing. The gene calls are TRBV7-8 and TRBJ2-2. Both ends counted, the CDR3 spans 12 residues. Germline assignment: CDR1 SGHVS and CDR2 FQNEAQ. CDR3 sequence: CASSLRIGELFS.

This chain joins TRBV7-8 and TRBJ1-4, with TRBD1 matching over 11 bases. The CDR3 covers 14 residues. The germline gives CDR1 SGHVS, CDR2 FQNEAQ. The trim removed 5 bases at V and 7 bases at J, leaving 3 bases unmatched. The DNA for the CDR3 is TGTGCCAGCAGCCCGGGACAGGGGGTTGAAAAACTGTTTTTT. Encoded protein: CASSPGQGVEKLFF.

CDR3 in DNA: TGTGCCAGCCCACCTCCACAGTCCATGAACACTGAAGCTTTCTTT. Its translation: CASPPPQSMNTEAFF. The chain carries TRBV7-2 and TRBJ1-1; D not resolved. V was shortened by 8 bases and J by 0 bases, with 16 bases between the two germline ends. Germline values: CDR1 SGHTA, CDR2 FQGNSA. The CDR3 totals 15 residues.

Ten or more counts support this clonotype. The chain recombines TRBV7-9 with TRBJ2-5; D gene unclear. Trimming removed 5 bases from V and 5 bases from J, with 12 bases in between. Germline loops: CDR1 SEHNR, CDR2 FQNEAQ (reference sequence). The CDR3 sequence is 13 residues long. CDR3 sequence reads: CASSPNVGETQYF. Written as DNA, the CDR3 is TGTGCCAGCAGCCCTAACGTCGGGGAGACCCAGTACTTC.

The table lists this clonotype with a count of one. Its ends do not fully match the called genes, so a read error is possible. The rearrangement uses TRBV7-7 and TRBJ2-5; D might be TRBD1 (6 bases). Germline V gene data show CDR1 as SSHAT and CDR2 as FNYEAQ (reference sequence). The CDR3 totals 14 residues. The CDR3 loop reads CASSLYRVNETQYF. The DNA for the CDR3 is TGTGCTAGCAGCTTGTACAGGGTCAACGAGACCCAGTACTTC.

V and J are TRBV15 and TRBJ2-7; D possibly corresponds to TRBD1 (5 bases). This CDR3 is built from 13 residues. V lost 11 bases and J 3 bases, leaving 17 bases between the germline ends. Germline loops: CDR1 LNHNV, CDR2 YYDKDF (reference sequence). CDR3 loop: CASPYRFGYEQYF. The CDR3 coding sequence is TGTGCCTCGCCCTACAGGTTCGGCTACGAGCAGTACTTC.

The chain links TRBV2 to TRBJ1-1, with D perhaps TRBD1 (5 bases). The V end was cut by 4 bases, the J end by 4 bases, with 7 bases between. This CDR3 is built from 12 residues. The V gene's germline CDR1 is SNHLY and CDR2 FYNNEI. The CDR3 protein is CASSGGTTEAFF. In nucleotides, the CDR3 is TGTGCCAGCAGTGGGGGGACCACTGAAGCTTTCTTT.

The table lists this clonotype with many counts. The V gene is TRBV15, the J gene TRBJ2-7, with a possible D match to TRBD1 (7 bases). V dropped 3 bases and J dropped 3 bases, with 15 bases sitting between them. The CDR3 sequence is 15 residues long. The V gene's germline CDR1 is LNHNV and CDR2 YYDKDF (reference sequence). The CDR3 DNA follows: TGTGCCACCAGCAGTGGCGGGACAGTTCACTACGAGCAGTACTTC. Its protein product is CATSSGGTVHYEQYF.

Many counts were recorded for this clonotype. The genes are TRBV19 and TRBJ2-2; D is ambiguous. This CDR3 region has 15 residues. Trimming removed 1 base from V and 5 bases from J, with 11 bases in between. Germline V CDR1 and CDR2: LNHDA, SQIVND (reference sequence). CDR3 nucleotide sequence: TGTGCCAGTAGTATAGGCCAAGTGAGGACCGGGGAGCTGTTTTTT. This translates into CASSIGQVRTGELFF. Full variable domain (remainder filled in from reference TRBV19 and TRBJ2-2): DGGITQSPKYLFRKEGQNVTLSCEQNLNHDAMYWYRQDPGQGLRLIYYSQIVNDFQKGDIAEGYSVSREKKESFPLTVTSAQKNPTAFYLCASSIGQVRTGELFFGEGSRLTVL.

As to this clonotype: This could be a read error, since a much larger clone is one nucleotide away. This chain connects TRBV7-4 to TRBJ2-2; D perhaps matches TRBD2 (5 bases). Germline V gene sequence: CDR1 SGHVT, CDR2 SQSDAQ. The CDR3 is 16 residues long. The CDR3 protein is CASGLEREEGSGELFF. As DNA, the CDR3 is TGTGCCAGCGGCTTAGAAAGGGAAGAGGGATCCGGGGAGCTGTTTTTT.